The sequence of this TCR beta chain was determined in a study of early stage breast cancer tumors. The overall study: Invasive lobular carcinomas made up about 35% of the 12 ER+/PR+/HER2- tumors. Average read coverage per sample was 7.5 to 10-fold.

Of note for this clone: The antigen is not known.

General study results and limits: Blood repertoires resembled normal breast more than tumor.

Blood replicates held 0.5 ug DNA, tumor or normal breast about 1.5 ug, two each. Clones were sequenced by immunoSEQ multiplex PCR, and TCRdb holds only the in-frame ones, with some missing. The profile shows some 30,000 clones, around four fifths of them singletons. The CDR3 has 15 residues. CDR1 is SGHTA, CDR2 FQGNSA, per germline. J lost 1 base, V lost 3 bases, and 2 bases had no gene match. V gene TRBV7-2 combines with J gene TRBJ2-5; the match to TRBD2 covers 10 bases. This TCR was recovered from a person in their fifties with breast cancer. Sequences were obtained from blood. For the CDR3, the DNA is TGTGCCAGCAGCTTCGGACTAGCGGTCCAAGAGACCCAGTACTTC. It is translated as CASSFGLAVQETQYF. Looking up the rest from reference TRBV7-2 and TRBJ2-5 gives the full variable domain: GAGVSQSPSNKVTEKGKDVELRCDPISGHTALYWYRQSLGQGLEFLIYFQGNSAPDKSGLPSDRFSAERTGGSVSTLTIQRTQQEDSAVYLCASSFGLAVQETQYFGPGTRLLVL.